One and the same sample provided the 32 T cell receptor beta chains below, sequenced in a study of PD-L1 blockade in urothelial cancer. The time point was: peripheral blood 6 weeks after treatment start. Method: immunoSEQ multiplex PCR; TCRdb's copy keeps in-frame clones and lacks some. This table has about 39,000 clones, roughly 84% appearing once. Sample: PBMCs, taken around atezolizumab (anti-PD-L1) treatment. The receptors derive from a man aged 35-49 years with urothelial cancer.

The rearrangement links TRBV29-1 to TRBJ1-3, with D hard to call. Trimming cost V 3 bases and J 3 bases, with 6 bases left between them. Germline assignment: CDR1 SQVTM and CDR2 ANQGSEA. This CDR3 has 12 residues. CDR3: CSVDGLGNTIYF. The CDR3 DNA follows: TGCAGCGTTGATGGCCTTGGAAACACCATATATTTT.

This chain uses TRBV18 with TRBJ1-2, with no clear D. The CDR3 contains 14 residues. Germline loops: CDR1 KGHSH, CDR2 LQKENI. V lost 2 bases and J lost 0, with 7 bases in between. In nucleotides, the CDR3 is TGTGCCAGCTCACCATCCAGTCCTAACTATGGCTACACCTTC. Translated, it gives CASSPSSPNYGYTF.

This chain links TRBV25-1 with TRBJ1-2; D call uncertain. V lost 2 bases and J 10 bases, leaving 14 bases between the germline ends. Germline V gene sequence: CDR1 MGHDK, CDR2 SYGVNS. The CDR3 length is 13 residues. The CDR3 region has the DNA TGTGCCAGCAGTGAAATTACGAAGAGGGTCTACACCTTC. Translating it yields CASSEITKRVYTF.

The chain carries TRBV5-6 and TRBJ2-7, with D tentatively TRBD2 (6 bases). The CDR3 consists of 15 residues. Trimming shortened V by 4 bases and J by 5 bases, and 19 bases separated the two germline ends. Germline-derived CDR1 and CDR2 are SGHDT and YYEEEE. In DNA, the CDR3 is TGTGCCAGCAGCCCGCCGACCGGGGGTGAAAACGAGCAGTACTTC. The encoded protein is CASSPPTGGENEQYF.

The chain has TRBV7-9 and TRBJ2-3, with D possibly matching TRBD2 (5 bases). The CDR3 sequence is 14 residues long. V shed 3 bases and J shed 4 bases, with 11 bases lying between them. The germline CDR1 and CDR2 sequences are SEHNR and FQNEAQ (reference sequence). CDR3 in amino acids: CASSFAGDPDTQYF. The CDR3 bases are TGTGCCAGCAGCTTTGCCGGGGATCCAGATACGCAGTATTTT.

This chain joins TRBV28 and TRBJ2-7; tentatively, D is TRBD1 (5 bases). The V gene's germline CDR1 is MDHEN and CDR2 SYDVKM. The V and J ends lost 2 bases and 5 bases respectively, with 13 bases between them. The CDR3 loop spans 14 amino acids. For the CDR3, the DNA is TGTGCCAGCAGTTTACCATTTCAGGGTAACGAGCAGTACTTC. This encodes CASSLPFQGNEQYF. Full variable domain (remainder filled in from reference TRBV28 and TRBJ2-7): DVKVTQSSRYLVKRTGEKVFLECVQDMDHENMFWYRQDPGLGLRLIYFSYDVKMKEKGDIPEGYSVSREKKERFSLILESASTNQTSMYLCASSLPFQGNEQYFGPGTRLTVT.

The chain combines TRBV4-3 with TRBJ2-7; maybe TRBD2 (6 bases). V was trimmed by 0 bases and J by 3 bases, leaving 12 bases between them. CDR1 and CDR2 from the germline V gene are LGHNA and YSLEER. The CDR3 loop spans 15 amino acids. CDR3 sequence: CASSQDGGLIYEQYF. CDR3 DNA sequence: TGCGCCAGCAGCCAAGATGGGGGACTGATCTACGAGCAGTACTTC.

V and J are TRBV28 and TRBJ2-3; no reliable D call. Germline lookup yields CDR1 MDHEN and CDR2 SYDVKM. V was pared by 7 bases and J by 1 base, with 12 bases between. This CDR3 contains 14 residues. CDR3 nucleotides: TGTGCCAGCAACCAGATGAGCGGCACAGATACGCAGTATTTT. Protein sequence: CASNQMSGTDTQYF.

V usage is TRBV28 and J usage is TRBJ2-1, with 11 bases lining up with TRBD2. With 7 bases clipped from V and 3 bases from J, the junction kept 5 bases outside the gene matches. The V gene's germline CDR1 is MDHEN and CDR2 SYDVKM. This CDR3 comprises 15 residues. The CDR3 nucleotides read TGTGCCAGCAAGACCGGGACTAGCGGCTACAATGAGCAGTTCTTC. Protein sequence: CASKTGTSGYNEQFF.

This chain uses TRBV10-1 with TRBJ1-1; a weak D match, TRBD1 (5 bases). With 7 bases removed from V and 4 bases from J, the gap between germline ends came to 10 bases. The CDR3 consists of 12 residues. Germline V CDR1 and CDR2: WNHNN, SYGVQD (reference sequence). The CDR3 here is CASNSGGTEAFF. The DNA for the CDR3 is TGCGCCAGCAATTCGGGGGGCACTGAAGCTTTCTTT.

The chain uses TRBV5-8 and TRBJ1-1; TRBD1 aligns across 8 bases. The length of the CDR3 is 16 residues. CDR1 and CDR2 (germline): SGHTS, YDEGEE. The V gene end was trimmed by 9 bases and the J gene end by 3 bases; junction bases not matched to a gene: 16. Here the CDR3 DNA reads TGTGCCACCCAACCGACAGGACAGGGAACACACACTGAAGCTTTCTTT. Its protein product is CATQPTGQGTHTEAFF. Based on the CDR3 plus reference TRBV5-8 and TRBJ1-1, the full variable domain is EAGVTQSPTHLIKTRGQQATLRCSPISGHTSVYWYQQALGLGLQFLLWYDEGEERNRGNFPPRFSGRQFPNYSSELNVNALELEDSALYLCATQPTGQGTHTEAFFGQGTRLTVV.

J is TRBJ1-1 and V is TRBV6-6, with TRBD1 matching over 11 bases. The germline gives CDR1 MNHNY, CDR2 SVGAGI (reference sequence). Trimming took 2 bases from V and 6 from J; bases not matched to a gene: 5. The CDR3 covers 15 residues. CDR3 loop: CASSYGQGAGAEAFF. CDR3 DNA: TGTGCCAGCAGTTACGGACAGGGGGCTGGGGCTGAAGCTTTCTTT.

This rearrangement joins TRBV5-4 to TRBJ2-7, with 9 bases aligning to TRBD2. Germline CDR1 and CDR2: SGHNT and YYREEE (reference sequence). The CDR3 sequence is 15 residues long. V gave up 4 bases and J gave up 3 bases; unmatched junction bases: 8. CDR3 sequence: CASSRTGTSSYEQYF. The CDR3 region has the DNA TGTGCCAGCAGCAGAACCGGGACTAGCAGCTACGAGCAGTACTTC.

The CDR3 loop reads CASSEQGTRSTDTQYF. CDR3 in DNA: TGTGCCAGCAGCGAACAGGGGACTAGAAGCACAGATACGCAGTATTTT. The chain joins TRBV5-4 to TRBJ2-3; TRBD2 might be the D (8 bases). With 4 bases removed from V and 0 bases from J, the gap between germline ends came to 15 bases. This CDR3 region has 16 residues. The V gene's germline CDR1 is SGHNT and CDR2 YYREEE (reference sequence). Variable domain in full (rest from reference TRBV5-4 and TRBJ2-3): ETGVTQSPTHLIKTRGQQVTLRCSSQSGHNTVSWYQQALGQGPQFIFQYYREEENGRGNFPPRFSGLQFPNYSSELNVNALELDDSALYLCASSEQGTRSTDTQYFGPGTRLTVL.

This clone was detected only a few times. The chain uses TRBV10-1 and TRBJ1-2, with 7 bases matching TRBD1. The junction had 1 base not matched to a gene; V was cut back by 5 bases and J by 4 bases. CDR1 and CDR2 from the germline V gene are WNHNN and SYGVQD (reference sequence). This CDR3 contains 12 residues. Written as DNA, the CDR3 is TGCGCCAGCAGTCCAGGGGGCTATGGCTACACCTTC. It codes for CASSPGGYGYTF.

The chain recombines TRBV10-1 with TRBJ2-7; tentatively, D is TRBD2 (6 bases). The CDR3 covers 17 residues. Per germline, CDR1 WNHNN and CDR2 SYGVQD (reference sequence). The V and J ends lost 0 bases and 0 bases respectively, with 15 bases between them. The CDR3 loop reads CASSESMSSGRSYEQYF. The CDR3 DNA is TGCGCCAGCAGTGAGTCGATGAGTAGCGGCCGCTCCTACGAGCAGTACTTC.

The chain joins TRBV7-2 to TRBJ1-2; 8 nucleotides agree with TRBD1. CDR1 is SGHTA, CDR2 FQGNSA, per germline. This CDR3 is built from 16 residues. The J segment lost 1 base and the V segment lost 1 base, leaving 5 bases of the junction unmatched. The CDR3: CASSLGTGQGNYGYTF. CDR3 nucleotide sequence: TGTGCCAGCAGCTTAGGCACAGGACAGGGTAACTATGGCTACACCTTC.

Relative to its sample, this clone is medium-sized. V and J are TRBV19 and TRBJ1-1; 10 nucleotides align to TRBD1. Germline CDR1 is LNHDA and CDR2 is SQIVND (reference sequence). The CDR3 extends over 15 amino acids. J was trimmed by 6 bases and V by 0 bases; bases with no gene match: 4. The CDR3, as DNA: TGTGCCAGTAGTATAGAGCCGGGACAGGGGTCTGAAGCTTTCTTT. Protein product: CASSIEPGQGSEAFF.

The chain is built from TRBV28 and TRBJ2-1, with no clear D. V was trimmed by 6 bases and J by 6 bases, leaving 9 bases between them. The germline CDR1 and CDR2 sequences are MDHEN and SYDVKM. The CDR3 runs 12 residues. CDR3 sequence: CASRARSNEQFF. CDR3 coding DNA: TGTGCCAGCAGGGCCAGGTCCAATGAGCAGTTCTTC.

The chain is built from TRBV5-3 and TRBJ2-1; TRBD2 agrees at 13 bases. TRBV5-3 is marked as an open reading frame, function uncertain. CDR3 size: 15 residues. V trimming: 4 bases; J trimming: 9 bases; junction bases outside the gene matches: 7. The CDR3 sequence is CARSILAGGESEQFF. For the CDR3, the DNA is TGTGCCAGAAGCATACTAGCGGGAGGGGAAAGTGAGCAGTTCTTC.

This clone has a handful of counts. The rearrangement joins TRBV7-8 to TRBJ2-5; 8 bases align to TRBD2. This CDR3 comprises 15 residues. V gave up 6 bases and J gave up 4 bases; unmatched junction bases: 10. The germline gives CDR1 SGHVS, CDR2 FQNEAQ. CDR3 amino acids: CASRSGRPSGETQYF. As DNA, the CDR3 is TGTGCCAGCAGGAGCGGGAGACCCTCTGGAGAGACCCAGTACTTC.

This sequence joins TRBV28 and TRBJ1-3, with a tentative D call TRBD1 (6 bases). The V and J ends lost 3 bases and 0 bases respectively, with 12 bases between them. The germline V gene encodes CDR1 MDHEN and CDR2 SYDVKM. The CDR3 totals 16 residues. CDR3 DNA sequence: TGTGCCAGCAGTTTCCCTCGGGACAACTCTGGAAACACCATATATTTT. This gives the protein CASSFPRDNSGNTIYF.

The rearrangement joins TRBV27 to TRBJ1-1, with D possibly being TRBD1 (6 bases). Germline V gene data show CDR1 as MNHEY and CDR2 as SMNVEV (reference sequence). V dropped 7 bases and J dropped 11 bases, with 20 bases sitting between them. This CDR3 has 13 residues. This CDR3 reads CASKPQGSYEAFF. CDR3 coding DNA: TGTGCCAGCAAGCCACAGGGTTCGTACGAGGCTTTCTTT.

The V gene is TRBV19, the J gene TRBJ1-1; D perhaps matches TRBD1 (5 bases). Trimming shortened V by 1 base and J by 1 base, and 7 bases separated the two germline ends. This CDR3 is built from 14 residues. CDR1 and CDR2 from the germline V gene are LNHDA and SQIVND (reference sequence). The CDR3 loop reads CASSIGQQNTEAFF. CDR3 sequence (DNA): TGTGCCAGTAGTATAGGACAGCAGAACACTGAAGCTTTCTTT.

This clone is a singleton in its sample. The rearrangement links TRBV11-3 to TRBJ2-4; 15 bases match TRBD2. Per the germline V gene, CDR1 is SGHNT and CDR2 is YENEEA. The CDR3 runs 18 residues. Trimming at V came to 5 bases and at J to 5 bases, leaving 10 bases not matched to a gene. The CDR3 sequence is CASSKGLAGGSGQNIQYF. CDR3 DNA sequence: TGTGCCAGCAGCAAGGGACTAGCGGGAGGCTCGGGGCAAAACATTCAGTACTTC.

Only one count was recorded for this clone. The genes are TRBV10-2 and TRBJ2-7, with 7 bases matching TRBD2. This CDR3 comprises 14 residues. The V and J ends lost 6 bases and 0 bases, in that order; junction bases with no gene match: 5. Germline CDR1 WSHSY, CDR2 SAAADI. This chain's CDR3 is CASSPLASSYEQYF. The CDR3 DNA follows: TGCGCCAGCAGCCCACTAGCGAGCTCCTACGAGCAGTACTTC.

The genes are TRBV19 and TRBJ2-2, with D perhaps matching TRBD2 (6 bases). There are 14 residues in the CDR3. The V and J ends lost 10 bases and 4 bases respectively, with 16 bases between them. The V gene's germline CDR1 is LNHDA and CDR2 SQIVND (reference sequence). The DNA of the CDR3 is TGTGCCACTCGCCCCGGGAGCATCACCGGGGAGCTGTTTTTT. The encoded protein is CATRPGSITGELFF.

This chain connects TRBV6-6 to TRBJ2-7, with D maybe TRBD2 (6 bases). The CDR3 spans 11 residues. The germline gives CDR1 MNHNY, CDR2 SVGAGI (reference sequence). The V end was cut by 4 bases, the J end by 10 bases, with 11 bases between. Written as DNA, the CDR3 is TGTGCCAGCAGTTTGGAGGGTTCCCAGTACTTC. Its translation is CASSLEGSQYF.

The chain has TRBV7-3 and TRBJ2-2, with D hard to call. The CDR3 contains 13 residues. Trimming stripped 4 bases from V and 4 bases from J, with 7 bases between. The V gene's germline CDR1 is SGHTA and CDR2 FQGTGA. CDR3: CASSSQVTGELFF. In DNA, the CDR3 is TGTGCCAGCAGCTCCCAGGTCACCGGGGAGCTGTTTTTT.

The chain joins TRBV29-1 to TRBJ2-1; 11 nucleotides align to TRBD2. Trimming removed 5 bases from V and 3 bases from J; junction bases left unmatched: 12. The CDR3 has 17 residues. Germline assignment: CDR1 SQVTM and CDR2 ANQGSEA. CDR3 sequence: CSVSSTPGLADYNEQFF. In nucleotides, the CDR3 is TGCAGCGTTTCCTCCACCCCGGGACTAGCGGACTACAATGAGCAGTTCTTC.

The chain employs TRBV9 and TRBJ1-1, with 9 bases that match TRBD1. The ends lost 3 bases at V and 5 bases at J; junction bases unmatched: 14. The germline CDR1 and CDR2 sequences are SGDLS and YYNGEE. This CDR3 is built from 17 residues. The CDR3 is CASSARSQIQGATEAFF. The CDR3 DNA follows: TGTGCCAGCAGCGCAAGATCCCAAATACAGGGGGCGACTGAAGCTTTCTTT.

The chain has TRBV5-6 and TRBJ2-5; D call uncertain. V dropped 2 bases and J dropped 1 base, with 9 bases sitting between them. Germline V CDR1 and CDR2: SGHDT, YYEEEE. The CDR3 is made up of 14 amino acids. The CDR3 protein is CASSFSGSQETQYF. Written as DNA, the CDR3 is TGTGCCAGCAGCTTTTCCGGGTCCCAAGAGACCCAGTACTTC.